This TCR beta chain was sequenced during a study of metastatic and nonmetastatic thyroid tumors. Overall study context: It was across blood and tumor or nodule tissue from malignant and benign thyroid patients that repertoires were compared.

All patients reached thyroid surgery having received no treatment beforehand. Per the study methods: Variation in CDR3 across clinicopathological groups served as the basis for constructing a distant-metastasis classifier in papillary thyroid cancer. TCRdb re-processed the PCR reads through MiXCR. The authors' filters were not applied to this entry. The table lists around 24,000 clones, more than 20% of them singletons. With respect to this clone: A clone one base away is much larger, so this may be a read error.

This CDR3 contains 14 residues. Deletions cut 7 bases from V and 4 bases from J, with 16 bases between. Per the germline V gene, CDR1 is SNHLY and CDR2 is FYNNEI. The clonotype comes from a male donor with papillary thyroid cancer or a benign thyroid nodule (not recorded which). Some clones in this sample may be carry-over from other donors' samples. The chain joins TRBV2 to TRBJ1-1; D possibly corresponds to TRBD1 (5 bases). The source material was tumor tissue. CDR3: CASTRGVIGTEAFF. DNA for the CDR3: TGTGCCAGCACCCGAGGGGTCATAGGCACTGAAGCTTTCTTT.